The TCR beta chain described here comes from a study of blood T cell repertoires in COVID-19. Study background: The samples span acute and convalescent COVID-19 from the United States, Italy and Spain. In each case, the material was cDNA or gDNA derived from T cells, B-cell-depleted T cells, or PBMCs.

The germline gives CDR1 GTSNPN, CDR2 SVGIG (reference sequence). The V and J ends lost 3 bases and 9 bases, in that order; junction bases with no gene match: 10. This CDR3 contains 15 residues. The authors' processing: Scientists estimated how many nucleated cells there were by amplifying reference gene primers. Assay used: immunoSEQ multiplex PCR; TCRdb lists only in-frame clones, some missing. D and trimming come from the DNA, and the V and J calls and clone size come from that table. Of about 100,000 clones listed, 70% to 90% were seen once; the top ten hold roughly 12%. The chain is built from TRBV30 and TRBJ1-6; 8 nucleotides agree with TRBD1. The receptor was derived from a woman aged 30 to 39 with acute or convalescent COVID-19. Sequencing was carried out using peripheral blood. The CDR3 coding sequence is TGTGCCTGGAGGGGAGAGAGGACAGGGAGTTCACCCCTCCACTTT. Translated, it gives CAWRGERTGSSPLHF.